This T cell receptor (beta chain) was captured in a study of blood T cells in healthy people across ages. Study-level findings and limits: The study regarded diversity estimates from one million T cells as underestimates. Older age coincided with a roughly linear decline in TCR beta diversity per million T cells.

About this clonotype itself: The antigen remains unidentified.

RNA extraction gave at least 5.5 micrograms of total RNA per sample. Through a sample-barcoded 5' primer and a J-beta primer mix, a second PCR was run for roughly 6 to 11 cycles. A single record per CDR3 protein comes from TCRdb applying MiXCR to the 5' RACE reads. The repertoire holds about 830,000 distinct CDR3 sequences, with approximately 65% as singletons. In germline, CDR1 is SGHTA, CDR2 FQGNSA. V was pared by 5 bases and J by 0 bases, with 4 bases of the junction left unmatched. The CDR3 extends over 15 amino acids. This sequence originates from a man aged 25-40 years in good health. The sample taken for sequencing was blood. The genes are TRBV7-2 and TRBJ2-7, with TRBD1 identical over 10 bases. The CDR3 loop reads CASSDRGPFSYEQYF. In DNA form, the CDR3 reads TGTGCCAGCAGCGACAGGGGGCCCTTCTCCTACGAGCAGTACTTC.